This T cell receptor beta chain was documented in a study of blood T cell repertoires in COVID-19. The data were produced by immunoSEQ multiplex PCR, yet TCRdb's version contains in-frame clones alone and is incomplete. Among 300,000 to 400,000 clones listed, 88% were seen once. This CDR3 contains 13 residues. Germline V gene data show CDR1 as MNHEY and CDR2 as SVGAGI. With 8 bases removed from V and 4 bases from J, the gap between germline ends came to 12 bases. Seattle's cohort entered during active infection and was followed longitudinally. The TCR originated in a woman in her sixties or seventies with COVID-19, enrolled during active disease. Sequencing was carried out using peripheral blood. The chain uses TRBV6-5 and TRBJ1-5; no clear D. The CDR3 region has the DNA TGTGCCAGCGCTCAGAGGGATAATCAGCCCCAGCATTTT. Translation gives CASAQRDNQPQHF.